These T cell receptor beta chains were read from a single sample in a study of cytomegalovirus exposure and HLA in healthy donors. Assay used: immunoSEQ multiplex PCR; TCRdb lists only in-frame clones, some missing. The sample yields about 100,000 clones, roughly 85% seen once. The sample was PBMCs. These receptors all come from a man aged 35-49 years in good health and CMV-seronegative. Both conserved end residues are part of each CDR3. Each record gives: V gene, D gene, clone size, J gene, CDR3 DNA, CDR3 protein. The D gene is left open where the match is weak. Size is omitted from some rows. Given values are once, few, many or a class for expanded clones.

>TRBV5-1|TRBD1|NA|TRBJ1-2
TGCGCCAGCAGCTTAACCCCGGGACAGGGGAACTATGGCTACACCTTC
CASSLTPGQGNYGYTF
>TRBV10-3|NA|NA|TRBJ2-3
TGTGCCATCAGTGAGAATGAGGACTTTAGTCGGTATTTT
CAISENEDFSRYF
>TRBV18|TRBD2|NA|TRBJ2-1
TGTGCCAGCTCCAATCTAGCGGGGCTTTACAATGAGCAGTTCTTC
CASSNLAGLYNEQFF
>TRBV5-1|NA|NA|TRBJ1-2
TGCGCCAGCAGCTTGGGGGGCGGAACTAACTATGGCTACACCTTC
CASSLGGGTNYGYTF
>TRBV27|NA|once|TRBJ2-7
TGTGCCAGCACTAACTACGAGCAGTACTTC
CASTNYEQYF
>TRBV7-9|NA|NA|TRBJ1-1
TGTGCCAGCAGCACTTGGGAGGGGACTGAAGCTTTCTTT
CASSTWEGTEAFF
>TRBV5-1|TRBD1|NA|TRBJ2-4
TGCGCCAGCAGCTTCGGACAGGGATTCAATCGGTACTTC
CASSFGQGFNRYF
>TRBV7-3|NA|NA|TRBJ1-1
TGTGCCAGCAGCTTCCAGACAGGAAATGAAGCTTTCTTT
CASSFQTGNEAFF
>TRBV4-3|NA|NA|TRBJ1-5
TGCGCCAGCAGCCAAGATCTGGCAGAGAGGCGCCAGCCCCAGCATTTT
CASSQDLAERRQPQHF
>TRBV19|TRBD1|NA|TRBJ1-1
TGTGCCAGTAGTATAGGGGGACAGTACCGATGGAACACTGAAGCTTTCTTT
CASSIGGQYRWNTEAFF
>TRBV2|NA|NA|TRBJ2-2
TGTGCCAGCCCTAAACGCCAGGCGCGAACCACCGGGGAGCTGTTTTTT
CASPKRQARTTGELFF
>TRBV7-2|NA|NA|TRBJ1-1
TGTGCCAGCAGCTTAGCGCCGGGGGACACTGAAGCTTTCTTT
CASSLAPGDTEAFF
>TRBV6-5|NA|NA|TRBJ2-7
TGTGCCAGCAGACCTCCGGACAGCTCCTACGAGCAGTACTTC
CASRPPDSSYEQYF
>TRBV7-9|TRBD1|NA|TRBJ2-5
TGTGCCAGCTCAAGGGGGCAGGGCGAGACCCAGTACTTC
CASSRGQGETQYF
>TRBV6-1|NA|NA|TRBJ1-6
TGTGCCAGCAGTGAATGGGAGGGGGTGGGGGCACCCCTCCACTTT
CASSEWEGVGAPLHF
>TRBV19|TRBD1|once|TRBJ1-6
TGTGCCAGTAGCACTATGACAGGGGGTAATTCACCCCTCCACTTT
CASSTMTGGNSPLHF
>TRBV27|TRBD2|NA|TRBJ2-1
TGTGCCAGCAGTAAAACCGCTAGCGGGGGTTTCAATGAGCAGTTCTTC
CASSKTASGGFNEQFF
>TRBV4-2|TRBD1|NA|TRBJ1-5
TGTGCCAGCAGCCAGGATTCGGGACAGGTACGTCAGCCCCAGCATTTT
CASSQDSGQVRQPQHF
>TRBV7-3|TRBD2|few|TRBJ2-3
TGTGCCAGCAGCTTCCCCGGAGCGGGGGGGAGGGCAGATACGCAGTATTTT
CASSFPGAGGRADTQYF
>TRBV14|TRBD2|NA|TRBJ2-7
TGTGCCAGCAGCCAAGAACGACTAGCGGTCTACGAGCAGTACTTC
CASSQERLAVYEQYF
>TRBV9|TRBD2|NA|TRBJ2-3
TGTGCCAGCAGCGTAGAAGTAGGACTAGCGGGGGGCCTCACAGATACGCAGTATTTT
CASSVEVGLAGGLTDTQYF
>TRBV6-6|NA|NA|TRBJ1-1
TGTGCCAGCAGTTATAGTGGAGCTTTCTTT
CASSYSGAFF
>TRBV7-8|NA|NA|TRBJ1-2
TGTGCCAGCAGCTTTTCCAGGAACTATGGCTACACCTTC
CASSFSRNYGYTF
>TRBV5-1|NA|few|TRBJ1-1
TGCGCCAGCAGCTTGGGGGGGACTATCACTGAAGCTTTCTTT
CASSLGGTITEAFF
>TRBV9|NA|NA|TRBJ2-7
TGTGCCAGCAGCCTACAGGGAAGCTCCTACGAGCAGTACTTC
CASSLQGSSYEQYF
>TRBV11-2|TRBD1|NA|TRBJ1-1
TGTGCCAGCAGCTATCAACCGGCAGGGGGGATTGAAGCTTTCTTT
CASSYQPAGGIEAFF
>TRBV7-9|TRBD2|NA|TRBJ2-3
TGTGCCAGCAGCTGGAGGGGCGGGACTAGCCGCTCAGATACGCAGTATTTT
CASSWRGGTSRSDTQYF
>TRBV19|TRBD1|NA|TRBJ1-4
TGTGCCAGTAGTACGGGACAGGGTTCTGAAAAACTGTTTTTT
CASSTGQGSEKLFF
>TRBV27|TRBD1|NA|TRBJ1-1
TGTGCCAGCAGTCCGCGACAGGGATGGAACACTGAAGCTTTCTTT
CASSPRQGWNTEAFF
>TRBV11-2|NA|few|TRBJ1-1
TGTGCCAGCAGCGTCCTAGGGGGTGGCATTGGTGAAGCTTTCTTT
CASSVLGGGIGEAFF
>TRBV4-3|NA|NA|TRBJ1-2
TGCGCCAGCAGCCAAGTTTTGGCGGACTATGGCTACACCTTC
CASSQVLADYGYTF
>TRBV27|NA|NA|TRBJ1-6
TGTGCCAGCAGTTTAATAGGGGAATATTCACCCCTCCACTTT
CASSLIGEYSPLHF
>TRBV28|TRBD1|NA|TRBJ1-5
TGTGCCAGCAGTTCGGGACAGGGCCAGCCCCAGCATTTT
CASSSGQGQPQHF
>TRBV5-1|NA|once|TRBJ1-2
TGCGCCAGCAGCCTTGGTGGGGGGAATGTTAACTATGGCTACACCTTC
CASSLGGGNVNYGYTF
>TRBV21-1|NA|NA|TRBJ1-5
TGTGCCAGCAGCCTACGGGACAGGGGAGACAATCAGCCCCAGCATTTT
CASSLRDRGDNQPQHF
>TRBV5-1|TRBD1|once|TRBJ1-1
TGCGCCAGCAGCACCCGGACAGGGGGGTCGGGATCTGAAGCTTTCTTT
CASSTRTGGSGSEAFF
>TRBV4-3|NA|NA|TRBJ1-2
TGCGCCAGCAGCCCCCGCAGAGGAAGTGGCTACACCTTC
CASSPRRGSGYTF
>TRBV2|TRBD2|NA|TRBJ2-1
TGTGCCAGCAGTGAAGGCCCGGCGGGGACTAGCGGGGGGGCCCCCTACAATGAGCAGTTCTTC
CASSEGPAGTSGGAPYNEQFF
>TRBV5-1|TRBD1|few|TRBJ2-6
TGCGCCAGCAGCTCTACCGGGACAGGGAGCGCTGGGGCCAACGTCCTGACTTTC
CASSSTGTGSAGANVLTF
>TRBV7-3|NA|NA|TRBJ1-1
TGTGCCACCCAGGGACATTTGAACACTGAAGCTTTCTTT
CATQGHLNTEAFF
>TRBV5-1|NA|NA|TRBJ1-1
TGCGCCAGCAGCTTGGACAGCATGAACACTGAAGCTTTCTTT
CASSLDSMNTEAFF
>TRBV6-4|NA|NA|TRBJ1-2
TGTGCCAGCAGTGAAGGGGTAGGCGTCAGTGGCTACACCTTC
CASSEGVGVSGYTF
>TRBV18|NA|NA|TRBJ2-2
TGTGCCAGCTCACCACTGCGACAGCACACCGGGGAGCTGTTTTTT
CASSPLRQHTGELFF
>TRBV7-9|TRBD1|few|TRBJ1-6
TGTGCCAGCAGCTTAGAGAATTCAGGGGGAAAATCACCCCTCCACTTT
CASSLENSGGKSPLHF
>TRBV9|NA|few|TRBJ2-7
TGTGCCAGCAGCGTAGATGGAACAGGGTTGTCCTACGAGCAGTACTTC
CASSVDGTGLSYEQYF